The 4 T cell receptor beta chains listed next were all sequenced from one sample in a study of T cells after posttransplantation cyclophosphamide. The table came from immunoSEQ multiplex PCR; TCRdb's copy has only in-frame clones and leaves some out. Captured here are 23,000 or so clones, none seen once; the top ten comprise 6.6%. Sequencing used PBMCs. Receptors originate from a woman aged 60 to 75 in good health, CMV-negative, and a related stem cell transplant donor.

This clone was observed at least ten times. The rearrangement links TRBV7-3 to TRBJ2-2, with D tentatively TRBD2 (6 bases). CDR3 length equals 16 residues. Germline CDR1 and CDR2: SGHTA and FQGTGA. V was trimmed by 1 base and J by 6 bases, leaving 15 bases between them. CDR3 sequence (DNA): TGTGCCAGCAGCTTAAGTGGACCGGGAGTCGCCGGGGAGCTGTTTTTT. Encoded protein: CASSLSGPGVAGELFF.

This clone was seen repeatedly, ten times or more. The V call is TRBV7-3, the J call TRBJ2-2; D gene ambiguous. The CDR3 is made up of 13 amino acids. Trimming shortened V by 1 base and J by 10 bases, and 10 bases separated the two germline ends. The germline gives CDR1 SGHTA, CDR2 FQGTGA. The CDR3 coding sequence is TGTGCCAGCAGCTTAATAAGAGGAATGGAGCTGTTTTTT. Translating gives CASSLIRGMELFF.

This clone was recorded at least ten times. The J gene is TRBJ2-1, the V gene TRBV4-3; 7 nucleotides match TRBD2. The ends lost 4 bases at V and 4 bases at J; junction bases unmatched: 19. CDR1 is LGHNA, CDR2 YSLEER, per germline. CDR3 length: 19 residues. The CDR3 reads CASSPRALATQSDYNEQFF. The CDR3 DNA reads as TGCGCCAGCAGCCCACGGGCACTAGCGACCCAAAGCGATTACAATGAGCAGTTCTTC.

This clone has ten or more counts. V and J are TRBV4-2 and TRBJ1-5; perhaps TRBD1 as D (6 bases). The CDR3 sequence is 12 residues long. The V gene lost 4 bases and the J gene lost 8 bases, with 9 bases spanning the gap. Germline-derived CDR1 and CDR2 are LGHNA and YNFKEQ. CDR3 nucleotide sequence: TGTGCCAGCAGCCTAGGGGGGGAGCCCCAGCATTTT. Protein product: CASSLGGEPQHF.